This T cell receptor beta chain was recorded in a study of shared clonotypes between healthy human individuals. Researchers drew on about 100 million PBMCs for genomic DNA from unsorted samples. The J segment lost 0 bases and the V segment lost 6 bases, leaving 7 bases of the junction unmatched. The germline V gene encodes CDR1 KGHSH and CDR2 LQKENI. The CDR3 length is 15 residues. The table came from immunoSEQ multiplex PCR; TCRdb's copy has only in-frame clones and leaves some out. This repertoire shows 470,000 or so clones, 81% found once; its top ten account for about 13%. The sequence was obtained from a middle-aged woman in good health. Some clones in this sample may be carry-over from other donors' samples. Sequencing was done on a sample of PBMCs. The chain is built from TRBV18 and TRBJ2-7, with TRBD1 identical over 8 bases. The CDR3 DNA sequence: TGTGCCAGCTCGAACGGGACAGGTGTCTCCTACGAGCAGTACTTC. This encodes CASSNGTGVSYEQYF.